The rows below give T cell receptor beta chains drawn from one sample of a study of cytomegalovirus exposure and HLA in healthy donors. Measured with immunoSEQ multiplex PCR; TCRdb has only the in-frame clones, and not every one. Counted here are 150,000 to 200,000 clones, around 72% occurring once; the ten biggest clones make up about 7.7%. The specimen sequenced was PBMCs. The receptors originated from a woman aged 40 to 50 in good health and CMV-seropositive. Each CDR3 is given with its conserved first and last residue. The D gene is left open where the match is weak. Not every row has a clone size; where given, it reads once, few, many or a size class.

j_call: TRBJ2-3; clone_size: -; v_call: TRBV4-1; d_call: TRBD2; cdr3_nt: TGCGCCAGCAGCCGTCGGACTAGCGGGGGGACAGATACGCAGTATTTT; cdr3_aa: CASSRRTSGGTDTQYF
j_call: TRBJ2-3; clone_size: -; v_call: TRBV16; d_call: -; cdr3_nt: TGTGCCAGCCGATCAGGCACAGATACGCAGTATTTT; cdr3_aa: CASRSGTDTQYF
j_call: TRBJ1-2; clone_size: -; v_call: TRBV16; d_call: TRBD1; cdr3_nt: TGTGCCAGCAGCGACAGGGGGGACTATGGCTACACCTTC; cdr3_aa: CASSDRGDYGYTF
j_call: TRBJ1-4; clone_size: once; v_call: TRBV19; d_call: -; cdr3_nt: TGTGCCAGTAGGACAAGTGCAACTAATGAAAAACTGTTTTTT; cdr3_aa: CASRTSATNEKLFF
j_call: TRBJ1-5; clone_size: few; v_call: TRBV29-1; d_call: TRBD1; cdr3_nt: TGCAGCGTGCTGGCAGGGGGTAGCAATCAGCCCCAGCATTTT; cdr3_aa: CSVLAGGSNQPQHF
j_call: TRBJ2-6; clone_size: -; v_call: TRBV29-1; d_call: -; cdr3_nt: TGCAGCGTAGCTGACTCTGGGGCCAACGGCCTGACTTTC; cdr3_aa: CSVADSGANGLTF
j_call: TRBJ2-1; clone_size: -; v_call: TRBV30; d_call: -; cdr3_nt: TGTGCCTGGAGGGGGGGGGCTAGGAACAATGAGCAGTTCTTC; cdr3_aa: CAWRGGARNNEQFF
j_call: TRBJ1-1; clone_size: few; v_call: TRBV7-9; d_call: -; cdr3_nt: TGTTCCAGCAGCTTTACCCTGGGGGAGGGTGAAGCTTTCTTT; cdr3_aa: CSSSFTLGEGEAFF
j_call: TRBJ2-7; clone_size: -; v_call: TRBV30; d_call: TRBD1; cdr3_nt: TGTGCCTGGGTGACCGGGACAGGGAGTTACGAGCAGTACTTC; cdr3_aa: CAWVTGTGSYEQYF
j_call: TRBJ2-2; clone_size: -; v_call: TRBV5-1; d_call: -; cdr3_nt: TGCGCCAGCAGCTTGGACTTCAACGGGGAGCTGTTTTTT; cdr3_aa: CASSLDFNGELFF
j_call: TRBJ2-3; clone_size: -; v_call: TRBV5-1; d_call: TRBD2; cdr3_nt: TGCGCCAGCAGCGGGGATAGCGGGTTCACAGATACGCAGTATTTT; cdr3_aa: CASSGDSGFTDTQYF
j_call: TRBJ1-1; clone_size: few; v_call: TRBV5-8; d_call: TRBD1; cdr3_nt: TGTGCCAGCAGCGCGGACAGGGTTTCCACTGAAGCTTTCTTT; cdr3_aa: CASSADRVSTEAFF
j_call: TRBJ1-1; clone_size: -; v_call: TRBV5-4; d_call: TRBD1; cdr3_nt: TGTGCCAGCAGCACCAGACAGGGGGCCGGCACTGAAGCTTTCTTT; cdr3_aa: CASSTRQGAGTEAFF
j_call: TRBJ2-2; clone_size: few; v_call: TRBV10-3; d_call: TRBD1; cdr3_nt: TGTGCCATCAGTGAGGGACAGGAGGCCGGGGAGCTGTTTTTT; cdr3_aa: CAISEGQEAGELFF
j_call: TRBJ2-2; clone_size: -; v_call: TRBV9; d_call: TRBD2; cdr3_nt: TGTGCCAGCAGCGTAGTAGCGGGGGGTTCCACCGGGGAGCTGTTTTTT; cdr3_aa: CASSVVAGGSTGELFF